The T cell receptor beta chain under discussion was sequenced for a study of CD8 T cells in ankylosing spondylitis. Study-level findings and limits: Made up of 7 to 9 highly homologous variants, a TCR beta motif appeared characteristic of ankylosing spondylitis blood.

There are a few counts of this clonotype. The target antigen is unknown. MiXCR, run by TCRdb on the 5' RACE reads, gives a single entry per CDR3 protein. The sample yields approximately 300,000 distinct CDR3 sequences, roughly 8% seen once. Germline CDR1 reads SGHTA; CDR2 reads FQGTGA. This CDR3 has 14 amino acids. V was trimmed by 3 bases and J by 8 bases, leaving 15 bases between them. The clonotype originates from a male donor with ankylosing spondylitis. Input material: blood, either unsorted or a sorted T cell fraction (not recorded which). The chain combines TRBV7-3 with TRBJ2-3; D is undetermined. This CDR3 is CASSFNWFDRTQYF. As DNA, the CDR3 is TGTGCCAGCAGCTTCAACTGGTTCGATCGTACGCAGTATTTT. The full variable domain, completed using reference TRBV7-3 and TRBJ2-3, is GAGVSQTPSNKVTEKGKYVELRCDPISGHTALYWYRQSLGQGPEFLIYFQGTGAADDSGLPNDRFFAVRPEGSVSTLKIQRTERGDSAVYLCASSFNWFDRTQYFGPGTRLTVL.